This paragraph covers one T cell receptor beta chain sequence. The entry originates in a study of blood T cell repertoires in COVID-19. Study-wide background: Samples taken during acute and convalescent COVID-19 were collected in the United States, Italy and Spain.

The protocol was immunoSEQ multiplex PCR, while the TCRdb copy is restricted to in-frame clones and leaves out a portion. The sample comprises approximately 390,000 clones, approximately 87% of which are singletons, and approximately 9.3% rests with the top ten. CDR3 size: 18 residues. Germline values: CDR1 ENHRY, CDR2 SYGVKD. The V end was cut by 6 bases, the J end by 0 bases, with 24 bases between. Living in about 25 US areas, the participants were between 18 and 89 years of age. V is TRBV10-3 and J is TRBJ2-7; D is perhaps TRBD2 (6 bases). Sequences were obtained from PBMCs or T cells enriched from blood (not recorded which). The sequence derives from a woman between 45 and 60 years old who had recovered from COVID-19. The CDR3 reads CAISDVLRQTRASYEQYF. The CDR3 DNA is TGTGCCATCAGCGACGTACTGCGACAGACTAGGGCCTCCTACGAGCAGTACTTC.